The rows below give T cell receptor beta chains drawn from one sample of a study of T cell changes during pregnancy in multiple sclerosis. Measured with immunoSEQ multiplex PCR; TCRdb has only the in-frame clones, and not every one. The table lists around 110,000 clones, 80% to 95% of them singletons. The material sequenced was peripheral blood, taken in the third trimester of pregnancy. The receptors stem from a female donor with multiple sclerosis, enrolled in a pregnancy study. The CDR3 runs from the conserved cysteine through the conserved F or W. D genes are given only for firm matches. Clone sizes are given selectively: once, few, many, or a class where the clone is expanded.

CDR3 protein: CASSFSGTGELFF
CDR3 DNA: TGCGCCAGCAGCTTTAGCGGCACCGGGGAGCTGTTTTTT
V gene: TRBV5-1
clone size: .
D gene: .
J gene: TRBJ2-2

CDR3 protein: CASSVLSGGRGTDTQYF
CDR3 DNA: TGTGCCAGCAGCGTCTTGTCAGGCGGGAGAGGGACAGATACGCAGTATTTT
V gene: TRBV9
clone size: .
D gene: TRBD2
J gene: TRBJ2-3

CDR3 protein: CAWSVRTGGNQPQHF
CDR3 DNA: TGTGCCTGGAGTGTGCGGACAGGGGGCAATCAGCCCCAGCATTTT
V gene: TRBV30
clone size: once
D gene: TRBD1
J gene: TRBJ1-5

CDR3 protein: CASSQDEALPYEQYF
CDR3 DNA: TGTGCCAGCAGCCAAGATGAGGCCCTCCCCTACGAGCAGTACTTC
V gene: TRBV14
clone size: .
D gene: .
J gene: TRBJ2-7

CDR3 protein: CSARGPGEQFF
CDR3 DNA: TGCAGTGCTAGAGGGCCGGGAGAGCAGTTCTTC
V gene: TRBV20-1
clone size: .
D gene: .
J gene: TRBJ2-1

CDR3 protein: CASSLGSVSNTEAFF
CDR3 DNA: TGCGCCAGCAGCTTGGGTAGCGTTTCGAACACTGAAGCTTTCTTT
V gene: TRBV5-1
clone size: .
D gene: .
J gene: TRBJ1-1

CDR3 protein: CASKPDDTRYEQYF
CDR3 DNA: TGTGCCAGTAAACCCGACGACACACGCTACGAGCAGTACTTC
V gene: TRBV19
clone size: .
D gene: .
J gene: TRBJ2-7

CDR3 protein: CASSCCEGLLAGLQETQYF
CDR3 DNA: TGTGCCAGCAGCTGCTGTGAGGGGTTACTAGCGGGCCTACAAGAGACCCAGTACTTC
V gene: TRBV7-2
clone size: .
D gene: TRBD2
J gene: TRBJ2-5

CDR3 protein: CASSPSDSYGYTF
CDR3 DNA: TGTGCCAGCAGTCCCTCTGACAGCTATGGCTACACCTTC
V gene: TRBV6-6
clone size: .
D gene: .
J gene: TRBJ1-2

CDR3 protein: CASSQDPGLARSEQYF
CDR3 DNA: TGCGCCAGCAGCCAAGATCCCGGGCTAGCGCGATCGGAGCAGTACTTC
V gene: TRBV4-1
clone size: .
D gene: .
J gene: TRBJ2-7

CDR3 protein: CASSLQGHYGYTF
CDR3 DNA: TGTGCCAGCAGCTTACAGGGTCACTATGGCTACACCTTC
V gene: TRBV7-6
clone size: .
D gene: .
J gene: TRBJ1-2

CDR3 protein: CASSEKAGGDGYTF
CDR3 DNA: TGTGCCAGCAGTGAAAAAGCAGGGGGCGATGGCTACACCTTC
V gene: TRBV6-1
clone size: .
D gene: TRBD1
J gene: TRBJ1-2

CDR3 protein: CASSAAVLPTDTQYF
CDR3 DNA: TGTGCCAGCAGCGCGGCGGTTCTACCGACAGATACGCAGTATTTT
V gene: TRBV11-1
clone size: .
D gene: .
J gene: TRBJ2-3

CDR3 protein: CASSLGLTSGQQETQYF
CDR3 DNA: TGTGCCAGCAGCTTGGGCCTGACTAGCGGGCAGCAAGAGACCCAGTACTTC
V gene: TRBV5-4
clone size: .
D gene: TRBD2
J gene: TRBJ2-5

CDR3 protein: CASSEQSGTQEQFF
CDR3 DNA: TGTGCCAGCAGTGAACAGAGCGGGACCCAAGAGCAGTTCTTC
V gene: TRBV25-1
clone size: .
D gene: TRBD2
J gene: TRBJ2-1

CDR3 protein: CASSAVRGQETQYF
CDR3 DNA: TGTGCCAGCAGTGCGGTAAGGGGTCAAGAGACCCAGTACTTC
V gene: TRBV25-1
clone size: .
D gene: .
J gene: TRBJ2-5

CDR3 protein: CASSGGGYIEAFF
CDR3 DNA: TGTGCCAGCAGTGGCGGGGGCTATATTGAAGCTTTCTTT
V gene: TRBV27
clone size: .
D gene: .
J gene: TRBJ1-1

CDR3 protein: CASGATAAGNTIYF
CDR3 DNA: TGCGCCAGCGGTGCTACGGCGGCTGGAAACACCATATATTTT
V gene: TRBV5-1
clone size: .
D gene: .
J gene: TRBJ1-3

CDR3 protein: CASSSGLAVYNEQFF
CDR3 DNA: TGTGCCAGCTCCTCGGGACTAGCGGTCTACAATGAGCAGTTCTTC
V gene: TRBV18
clone size: .
D gene: TRBD2
J gene: TRBJ2-1

CDR3 protein: CASSKWQGNGYTF
CDR3 DNA: TGTGCCAGCAGCAAATGGCAGGGGAATGGCTACACCTTC
V gene: TRBV21-1
clone size: few
D gene: .
J gene: TRBJ1-2

CDR3 protein: CASSPPGQGFYNEQFF
CDR3 DNA: TGTGCCAGCTCACCACCGGGACAGGGTTTCTACAATGAGCAGTTCTTC
V gene: TRBV18
clone size: .
D gene: TRBD1
J gene: TRBJ2-1

CDR3 protein: CASRGTSGVKNEQFF
CDR3 DNA: TGCGCCAGCAGAGGGACTAGCGGAGTAAAGAATGAGCAGTTCTTC
V gene: TRBV5-1
clone size: .
D gene: TRBD2
J gene: TRBJ2-1

CDR3 protein: CASSLSRNTGELFF
CDR3 DNA: TGTGCCAGCAGCTTGTCCCGGAACACCGGGGAGCTGTTTTTT
V gene: TRBV7-2
clone size: .
D gene: .
J gene: TRBJ2-2

CDR3 protein: CASSPLAGGSYEQYF
CDR3 DNA: TGTGCCAGCAGCCCACTAGCGGGAGGATCCTACGAGCAGTACTTC
V gene: TRBV7-9
clone size: .
D gene: TRBD2
J gene: TRBJ2-7

CDR3 protein: CASCRGDQGTNEKLFF
CDR3 DNA: TGTGCCAGCTGCAGGGGAGACCAAGGGACTAATGAAAAACTGTTTTTT
V gene: TRBV5-5
clone size: .
D gene: .
J gene: TRBJ1-4

CDR3 protein: CASSVGSGLAGEGQFF
CDR3 DNA: TGTGCCAGCAGCGTAGGCTCGGGACTAGCGGGGGAAGGTCAGTTCTTC
V gene: TRBV9
clone size: .
D gene: TRBD2
J gene: TRBJ2-1

CDR3 protein: CASSPGTGVSYNEQFF
CDR3 DNA: TGCGCCAGCAGCCCCGGGACAGGGGTTTCCTACAATGAGCAGTTCTTC
V gene: TRBV4-1
clone size: .
D gene: TRBD1
J gene: TRBJ2-1

CDR3 protein: CAWSQTPTVQETQYF
CDR3 DNA: TGTGCCTGGAGTCAGACCCCGACAGTCCAAGAGACCCAGTACTTC
V gene: TRBV30
clone size: .
D gene: .
J gene: TRBJ2-5

CDR3 protein: CASSPRRGGHNSPLHF
CDR3 DNA: TGTGCCAGTAGCCCCCGGAGGGGCGGTCATAATTCACCCCTCCACTTT
V gene: TRBV19
clone size: .
D gene: .
J gene: TRBJ1-6

CDR3 protein: CASGELYGYTF
CDR3 DNA: TGTGCCAGCGGAGAACTTTATGGCTACACCTTC
V gene: TRBV6-6
clone size: .
D gene: .
J gene: TRBJ1-2

CDR3 protein: CASSWRQGLNTEAFF
CDR3 DNA: TGTGCCAGCAGTTGGAGACAGGGGTTGAACACTGAAGCTTTCTTT
V gene: TRBV2
clone size: .
D gene: TRBD1
J gene: TRBJ1-1

CDR3 protein: CASSSPPGSISYEQYF
CDR3 DNA: TGCGCCAGCAGCTCCCCCCCGGGGTCGATATCCTACGAGCAGTACTTC
V gene: TRBV5-1
clone size: .
D gene: .
J gene: TRBJ2-7

CDR3 protein: CASSPNRVNTEAFF
CDR3 DNA: TGTGCCAGCTCACCAAACAGGGTAAACACTGAAGCTTTCTTT
V gene: TRBV18
clone size: .
D gene: .
J gene: TRBJ1-1

CDR3 protein: CAFKRREVNEQFF
CDR3 DNA: TGTGCCTTCAAGAGGAGGGAGGTCAATGAGCAGTTCTTC
V gene: TRBV30
clone size: .
D gene: .
J gene: TRBJ2-1

CDR3 protein: CASRGQSPLSEAFF
CDR3 DNA: TGTGCCAGTAGAGGACAGAGCCCTCTGTCTGAAGCTTTCTTT
V gene: TRBV19
clone size: .
D gene: .
J gene: TRBJ1-1

CDR3 protein: CASRRDIETQYF
CDR3 DNA: TGTGCCAGCAGACGGGACATCGAGACCCAGTACTTC
V gene: TRBV7-9
clone size: .
D gene: .
J gene: TRBJ2-5

CDR3 protein: CASSIVAGFTDTQYF
CDR3 DNA: TGTGCCAGTAGTATAGTCGCGGGGTTCACAGATACGCAGTATTTT
V gene: TRBV19
clone size: .
D gene: .
J gene: TRBJ2-3

CDR3 protein: CAWSKGLAGGLRETQYF
CDR3 DNA: TGTGCCTGGAGCAAAGGGCTAGCGGGGGGGCTGCGGGAGACCCAGTACTTC
V gene: TRBV30
clone size: .
D gene: TRBD2
J gene: TRBJ2-5

CDR3 protein: CASSQDGGGTNEKLFF
CDR3 DNA: TGCGCCAGCAGCCAAGATGGCGGGGGAACTAATGAAAAACTGTTTTTT
V gene: TRBV4-1
clone size: .
D gene: .
J gene: TRBJ1-4

CDR3 protein: CASSTPDRGDSNQPQHF
CDR3 DNA: TGTGCCAGCAGTACTCCTGACAGGGGCGATAGCAATCAGCCCCAGCATTTT
V gene: TRBV5-8
clone size: .
D gene: TRBD1
J gene: TRBJ1-5

CDR3 protein: CASSLVGSGATDTQYF
CDR3 DNA: TGCGCCAGCAGCTTGGTGGGGAGCGGGGCAACAGATACGCAGTATTTT
V gene: TRBV5-1
clone size: once
D gene: TRBD2
J gene: TRBJ2-3

CDR3 protein: CASSISGGTGETQYF
CDR3 DNA: TGTGCCAGTAGTATAAGTGGGGGGACGGGGGAGACCCAGTACTTC
V gene: TRBV19
clone size: .
D gene: .
J gene: TRBJ2-5

CDR3 protein: CSVAETTNEQYF
CDR3 DNA: TGCAGCGTTGCGGAGACTACGAACGAGCAGTACTTC
V gene: TRBV29-1
clone size: .
D gene: .
J gene: TRBJ2-7

CDR3 protein: CASSSRGGTEAFF
CDR3 DNA: TGTGCCAGCAGCTCCCGGGGGGGGACTGAAGCTTTCTTT
V gene: TRBV7-2
clone size: .
D gene: .
J gene: TRBJ1-1

CDR3 protein: CASSYSGPLGNQPQHF
CDR3 DNA: TGTGCCAGCAGTTACTCGGGCCCACTGGGCAATCAGCCCCAGCATTTT
V gene: TRBV6-5
clone size: once
D gene: .
J gene: TRBJ1-5

CDR3 protein: CASSSLGTSATYNEQFF
CDR3 DNA: TGTGCCAGCAGCTCTCTCGGAACTAGCGCTACCTACAATGAGCAGTTCTTC
V gene: TRBV9
clone size: .
D gene: TRBD2
J gene: TRBJ2-1

CDR3 protein: CASSQTGGADTQYF
CDR3 DNA: TGTGCCAGCAGCCAGACAGGGGGCGCAGATACGCAGTATTTT
V gene: TRBV27
clone size: .
D gene: TRBD1
J gene: TRBJ2-3

CDR3 protein: CASSQGAGAGQPQHF
CDR3 DNA: TGCGCCAGCAGCCAGGGCGCGGGCGCGGGTCAGCCCCAGCATTTT
V gene: TRBV4-1
clone size: .
D gene: .
J gene: TRBJ1-5

CDR3 protein: CASSLGNYGYTF
CDR3 DNA: TGTGCCAGCAGTCTAGGTAACTATGGCTACACCTTC
V gene: TRBV28
clone size: .
D gene: .
J gene: TRBJ1-2

CDR3 protein: CASSYPAKDREGNTIYF
CDR3 DNA: TGTGCCAGCAGCTACCCTGCTAAGGACAGGGAGGGAAACACCATATATTTT
V gene: TRBV5-6
clone size: .
D gene: TRBD1
J gene: TRBJ1-3

CDR3 protein: CASSQEGGRQGYTF
CDR3 DNA: TGTGCCAGCAGCCAAGAGGGGGGGCGACAAGGCTACACCTTC
V gene: TRBV4-2
clone size: .
D gene: .
J gene: TRBJ1-2